These 32 T cell receptor beta chains originate from one sample sequenced in a study of T cell responses to AZD1222 COVID-19 vaccine. This table comes from immunoSEQ multiplex PCR, and its TCRdb copy is limited to in-frame clones, with some not included. The table records roughly 120,000 clones, 92% of them present only once. The specimen was peripheral blood, collected 28 days after the second AZD1222 dose. Source of these receptors: an adult who received the AZD1222 COVID-19 vaccine.

This chain uses TRBV3-1 (or the pseudogene TRBV3-2) with TRBJ2-3, with 16 bases fitting TRBD2. J was trimmed by 3 bases and V by 3 bases; bases with no gene match: 6. CDR3 length: 18 amino acids. Germline V gene lookup returns CDR1 LGHDT and CDR2 YNNKEL (reference sequence). The CDR3 reads CASSHQGLAGGPTDTQYF. DNA for the CDR3: TGTGCCAGCAGCCACCAGGGACTAGCGGGAGGGCCAACAGATACGCAGTATTTT.

The J gene is TRBJ2-4, the V gene TRBV5-8; D is undetermined. Trimming removed 0 bases at V and 8 bases at J, with 12 bases between. Germline CDR1 SGHTS, CDR2 YDEGEE. The CDR3 has 14 amino acids. CDR3 region: CASSLEALTDIQYF. DNA of the CDR3: TGTGCCAGCAGCTTGGAGGCGCTAACGGACATTCAGTACTTC.

The gene calls are TRBV10-3 and TRBJ2-3; 7 nucleotides align to TRBD2. J lost 0 bases, V lost 8 bases, and 8 bases had no gene match. CDR1 and CDR2 (germline): ENHRY, SYGVKD. This CDR3 region has 15 residues. CDR3 DNA sequence: TGTGCCATCGTCGCGGAGCGGGGTAGCACAGATACGCAGTATTTT. It encodes CAIVAERGSTDTQYF.

This chain uses TRBV5-1 with TRBJ1-5; D not certain. V was shortened by 0 bases and J by 2 bases, with 21 bases between the two germline ends. Germline lookup yields CDR1 SGHRS and CDR2 YFSETQ. This CDR3 region has 19 residues. The CDR3 DNA reads as TGCGCCAGCAGCTTGGATGGTAGGAGGAGGACGGTCGGCAATCAGCCCCAGCATTTT. This encodes CASSLDGRRRTVGNQPQHF.

The chain carries TRBV11-2 and TRBJ2-4, with D maybe TRBD1 (5 bases). The CDR3 totals 15 residues. Trimming cost V 5 bases and J 0 bases, with 11 bases left between them. Germline V CDR1 and CDR2: SGHAT, FQNNGV. CDR3 nucleotides: TGTGCCAGCAGCGCGTTGCAGGGAGCCAAAAACATTCAGTACTTC. The encoded protein is CASSALQGAKNIQYF.

The chain uses TRBV19 and TRBJ1-2; D is undetermined. V lost 8 bases to trimming and J lost 3 bases, with 4 bases between them. The germline CDR1 and CDR2 sequences are LNHDA and SQIVND (reference sequence). The CDR3 is 10 amino acids. CDR3 sequence: CASRYYGYTF. The DNA for the CDR3 is TGTGCCAGTCGGTACTATGGCTACACCTTC.

The chain has TRBV19 and TRBJ1-6; D is possibly TRBD1 (6 bases). This CDR3 has 13 amino acids. Trimming took 11 bases from V and 8 from J, leaving 16 bases between them. Germline V gives CDR1 LNHDA, CDR2 SQIVND (reference sequence). The CDR3 region has the DNA TGTGCCGGTGGACAGACAAGGGATTCACCCCTCCACTTT. It translates to CAGGQTRDSPLHF.

The rearrangement joins TRBV7-2 to TRBJ2-2; D gene unclear. Trimming took off 3 bases at V and 11 bases at J, with 13 bases between the two ends. Germline assignment: CDR1 SGHTA and CDR2 FQGNSA. The CDR3 spans 13 residues. In nucleotides, the CDR3 is TGTGCCAGCAGCTTCCCGGGCCTGAGCGAGCTGTTTTTT. Translated, it gives CASSFPGLSELFF.

V usage is TRBV10-1 and J usage is TRBJ2-2; tentatively, D is TRBD1 (6 bases). Between the trimmed V and J ends, which lost 5 bases and 4 bases, there was a span of 14 bases. The CDR3 is 15 residues long. CDR1 is WNHNN and CDR2 is SYGVQD in the germline V gene (reference sequence). The CDR3 DNA is TGCGCCAGCAGTTACAGGGCCAGGGGCACCGGGGAGCTGTTTTTT. It translates to CASSYRARGTGELFF.

The J gene is TRBJ1-2, the V gene TRBV5-8; D call uncertain. Deletions cut 7 bases from V and 4 bases from J, with 17 bases between. This CDR3 has 14 residues. Germline CDR1 and CDR2: SGHTS and YDEGEE. The CDR3: CASLLLKAFYGYTF. In nucleotides, the CDR3 is TGTGCCAGCCTACTCCTGAAAGCCTTCTATGGCTACACCTTC.

The chain joins TRBV19 to TRBJ1-1; D possibly corresponds to TRBD1 (5 bases). V lost 6 bases to trimming and J lost 1 base, with 12 bases between them. The germline V gene encodes CDR1 LNHDA and CDR2 SQIVND (reference sequence). The CDR3 has 14 amino acids. Here the CDR3 reads CASRLGERNTEAFF. CDR3 in DNA: TGTGCCAGTAGACTGGGGGAGAGGAACACTGAAGCTTTCTTT.

The chain couples TRBV7-2 to TRBJ1-1; D may be TRBD1 (5 bases). The CDR3 is 14 residues long. With 4 bases removed from V and 7 bases from J, the gap between germline ends came to 16 bases. CDR1 is SGHTA and CDR2 is FQGNSA in the germline V gene. The CDR3 DNA reads TGTGCCAGCAGCTCCAGACTGCCAGGGCTTGAAGCTTTCTTT. It yields the protein CASSSRLPGLEAFF. Drawing the rest from reference TRBV7-2 and TRBJ1-1, the complete variable domain is GAGVSQSPSNKVTEKGKDVELRCDPISGHTALYWYRQSLGQGLEFLIYFQGNSAPDKSGLPSDRFSAERTGGSVSTLTIQRTQQEDSAVYLCASSSRLPGLEAFFGQGTRLTVV.

V and J are TRBV3-1 (or the pseudogene TRBV3-2) and TRBJ2-5, with no clear D. The V end was cut by 0 bases, the J end by 0 bases, with 8 bases between. The CDR3 extends over 15 amino acids. Per the germline V gene, CDR1 is LGHDT and CDR2 is YNNKEL (reference sequence). This chain's CDR3 is CASSQEFANQETQYF. The DNA for the CDR3 is TGTGCCAGCAGCCAAGAATTCGCCAACCAAGAGACCCAGTACTTC.

The chain employs TRBV7-8 and TRBJ2-3; 10 nucleotides line up with TRBD2. Germline V gene lookup returns CDR1 SGHVS and CDR2 FQNEAQ. The CDR3 runs 17 residues. J lost 5 bases, V lost 4 bases, and 12 bases had no gene match. The CDR3 is CASSSPTRLAGVDTQYF. CDR3 bases: TGTGCCAGCAGCTCACCCACTCGCCTAGCGGGAGTAGATACGCAGTATTTT.

The CDR3 DNA is TGTGCCAGCAGTTTATACTACAATCAGCCCCAGCATTTT. This encodes CASSLYYNQPQHF. The chain carries TRBV28 and TRBJ1-5, with D uncertain. V lost 1 base to trimming and J lost 3 bases, with 4 bases between them. Germline V CDR1 and CDR2: MDHEN, SYDVKM. This CDR3 contains 13 residues.

V and J are TRBV28 and TRBJ1-4; D ambiguous. V lost 7 bases to trimming and J lost 4 bases, with 4 bases between them. Germline assignment: CDR1 MDHEN and CDR2 SYDVKM. The CDR3 extends over 11 amino acids. CDR3 residues: CASTRNEKLFF. The CDR3 DNA reads TGTGCCAGCACCCGTAATGAAAAACTGTTTTTT.

This clone is a singleton in its sample. The CDR3, as DNA: TGTGCCAGTAGTCCAAGCTGGACAGGTGTCTCCTACGAGCAGTACTTC. Translated, it gives CASSPSWTGVSYEQYF. V and J are TRBV19 and TRBJ2-7; 7 nucleotides agree with TRBD1. V lost 5 bases to trimming and J lost 0 bases; unmatched junction nucleotides: 10. This CDR3 has 16 residues. CDR1 and CDR2 (germline): LNHDA, SQIVND (reference sequence).

The chain joins TRBV11-3 to TRBJ2-5; TRBD1 or TRBD2 may be the D gene (5 bases each). This CDR3 contains 16 residues. From germline, CDR1 is SGHNT and CDR2 YENEEA. With 5 bases removed from V and 1 base from J, the gap between germline ends came to 17 bases. The CDR3 sequence is CASSNRRLLSQETQYF. The CDR3 DNA follows: TGTGCCAGCAGCAACAGGCGACTATTATCCCAAGAGACCCAGTACTTC.

The V and J genes are TRBV25-1 and TRBJ2-3, with no clear D. Germline V gene data show CDR1 as MGHDK and CDR2 as SYGVNS. This CDR3 comprises 17 residues. Trimming pared 4 bases from V and 2 bases from J, leaving 19 bases between. The CDR3 here is CASSAAAAWGNTDTQYF. The CDR3 region has the DNA TGTGCCAGCAGTGCTGCAGCCGCTTGGGGAAACACAGATACGCAGTATTTT.

The chain's CDR3 is CASSPPGQGSGNTIYF. The CDR3 DNA reads TGTGCCAGCTCACCACCGGGACAGGGGTCTGGAAACACCATATATTTT. The chain carries TRBV18 and TRBJ1-3, with TRBD1 matching over 10 bases. There are 16 residues in the CDR3. Germline V gene sequence: CDR1 KGHSH, CDR2 LQKENI. Trimming cost V 0 bases and J 1 base; bases outside gene matches: 0.

This clone was detected only a few times. The chain is built from TRBV7-2 and TRBJ2-1; D is ambiguous. This CDR3 has 13 residues. Trimming pared 6 bases from V and 3 bases from J, leaving 9 bases between. The V gene's germline CDR1 is SGHTA and CDR2 FQGNSA. The CDR3 DNA sequence: TGTGCCAGCAGTCACCCAAACTACAATGAGCAGTTCTTC. The encoded protein is CASSHPNYNEQFF.

V usage is TRBV2 and J usage is TRBJ2-7; TRBD1 or TRBD2 may be the D gene (5 bases each). V shed 6 bases and J shed 6 bases, with 18 bases lying between them. Germline V lookup: CDR1 SNHLY, CDR2 FYNNEI. The CDR3 covers 14 residues. This CDR3 reads CASRTEGTYPEQYF. The CDR3 coding sequence is TGTGCCAGCAGGACTGAGGGGACCTACCCCGAGCAGTACTTC. The whole variable domain, filled in from reference TRBV2 and TRBJ2-7, reads EPEVTQTPSHQVTQMGQEVILRCVPISNHLYFYWYRQILGQKVEFLVSFYNNEISEKSEIFDDQFSVERPDGSNFTLKIRSTKLEDSAMYFCASRTEGTYPEQYFGPGTRLTVT.

This chain connects TRBV12-3 or TRBV12-4 to TRBJ2-7; the D call may be TRBD1 or TRBD2 (5 bases each). Trimming removed 5 bases from V and 6 bases from J, with 11 bases in between. The CDR3 spans 12 residues. The CDR3 reads CASSGTWGEQYF. DNA of the CDR3: TGTGCCAGCAGTGGGACCTGGGGCGAGCAGTACTTC.

The chain carries TRBV7-2 and TRBJ2-5; no firm D call. The CDR3 is 13 residues long. Germline V lookup: CDR1 SGHTA, CDR2 FQGNSA. The V and J ends lost 2 bases and 5 bases respectively, with 9 bases between them. Here the CDR3 reads CASSLRFSETQYF. In nucleotides, the CDR3 is TGTGCCAGCAGCTTAAGATTCTCGGAGACCCAGTACTTC.

J is TRBJ2-5 and V is TRBV28, with D possibly TRBD1 on 5 matching bases. The V end lost 5 bases, the J end lost 10 bases, and 14 bases lay between the germline ends. Per the germline V gene, CDR1 is MDHEN and CDR2 is SYDVKM. The CDR3 totals 12 residues. The DNA of the CDR3 is TGTGCCAGCAGTCCCCCGCCAGGGCTCCAGTACTTC. Protein sequence: CASSPPPGLQYF.

This chain joins TRBV15 and TRBJ2-1, with 7 bases fitting TRBD1. Germline V gives CDR1 LNHNV, CDR2 YYDKDF (reference sequence). This CDR3 contains 15 residues. J was trimmed by 7 bases and V by 0 bases; bases with no gene match: 6. CDR3 amino acids: CATSRDLVRGNEQFF. The CDR3 nucleotides are TGTGCCACCAGCAGAGATCTTGTCAGGGGGAATGAGCAGTTCTTC.

The J gene is TRBJ2-3, the V gene TRBV6-1; D is tentatively TRBD1 or TRBD2 (5 bases each). V was clipped by 0 bases and J by 4 bases, with 5 bases between them. Germline V gives CDR1 MNHNS, CDR2 SASEGT. The CDR3 contains 13 residues. The CDR3 loop is CASSEAGADTQYF. The DNA for the CDR3 is TGTGCCAGCAGTGAAGCGGGGGCAGATACGCAGTATTTT.

This clone was seen only a few times. The genes are TRBV12-3 or TRBV12-4 and TRBJ1-1; D uncertain. CDR3 size: 13 residues. Between the trimmed V and J ends, which lost 5 bases and 1 base, there was a span of 8 bases. The CDR3 nucleotides are TGTGCCAGCAGTGGAGACCCGAACACTGAAGCTTTCTTT. This codes for CASSGDPNTEAFF.

V gene TRBV28 combines with J gene TRBJ2-7; D is ambiguous. Germline values: CDR1 MDHEN, CDR2 SYDVKM. The CDR3 extends over 11 amino acids. Trimming removed 5 bases at V and 5 bases at J, with 7 bases between. CDR3 sequence reads: CASSRRHEQYF. The CDR3 nucleotides are TGTGCCAGCAGTCGGCGACACGAGCAGTACTTC.

The gene calls are TRBV27 and TRBJ2-1; D possibly uses TRBD1 or TRBD2 (6 bases each). V dropped 8 bases and J dropped 12 bases, with 17 bases sitting between them. The CDR3 extends over 12 amino acids. Looked up from germline, CDR1 is MNHEY and CDR2 is SMNVEV (reference sequence). CDR3 sequence (DNA): TGTGCCAGCGGGGGGACCCGACAGGTGCAGTTCTTC. This codes for CASGGTRQVQFF.

The chain is built from TRBV10-3 and TRBJ2-2, with 11 positions matching TRBD2. The CDR3 is made up of 16 amino acids. Germline CDR1 is ENHRY and CDR2 is SYGVKD. The V segment lost 4 bases and the J segment 6 bases; nucleotides outside the gene matches: 7. The CDR3 is CAISVMASGGPGELFF. CDR3 in DNA: TGTGCCATCAGTGTGATGGCTAGCGGGGGGCCCGGGGAGCTGTTTTTT.

The chain employs TRBV27 and TRBJ2-2; D is unclear. Trimming left V 5 bases short and J 5 bases short, with 12 bases between. CDR1 MNHEY and CDR2 SMNVEV come from the germline V gene (reference sequence). The CDR3 totals 14 residues. CDR3 nucleotide sequence: TGTGCCAGCAGTCCGCGAACTGTAACCGGGGAGCTGTTTTTT. Its translation is CASSPRTVTGELFF.